The 30 T cell receptor beta chains below were found in one sample sequenced in a study of T cells in Graves' hyperthyroidism and ophthalmopathy. RNA transcripts provided the source from which TCR beta CDR3 regions were amplified. The HTBI primer set was used in a first-round RT-PCR of the TCR CDR3. TCRdb called the multiplex PCR reads again in MiXCR, with one record for every CDR3 protein. Of roughly 380,000 distinct CDR3 sequences in the sample, roughly 15% were seen once. Material: blood. Receptor source: a woman between 18 and 30 years old with Graves' hyperthyroidism.

The V call is TRBV19, the J call TRBJ1-5; D is unclear. CDR1 LNHDA and CDR2 SQIVND come from the germline V gene (reference sequence). Trimming took 6 bases from V and 3 from J, leaving 18 bases between them. The CDR3 runs to 16 residues. The CDR3 sequence: CASRTLARTYNQPQHF. CDR3 DNA sequence: TGTGCCAGTAGGACCCTCGCCAGAACCTACAATCAGCCCCAGCATTTT. Complete variable domain (other parts from reference TRBV19 and TRBJ1-5): DGGITQSPKYLFRKEGQNVTLSCEQNLNHDAMYWYRQDPGQGLRLIYYSQIVNDFQKGDIAEGYSVSREKKESFPLTVTSAQKNPTAFYLCASRTLARTYNQPQHFGDGTRLSIL.

The chain uses TRBV29-1 and TRBJ1-1; D possibly corresponds to TRBD1 (5 bases). V lost 1 base, J lost 5 bases, and 8 bases lay in between. Germline CDR1 is SQVTM and CDR2 is ANQGSEA. The CDR3 spans 12 residues. The CDR3 DNA reads as TGCAGCGTTGAAGGGGGCGGGACTGAAGCTTTCTTT. Translating it yields CSVEGGGTEAFF.

This clonotype was recorded many times. The CDR3 loop is CASSALAGGRDEQFF. The CDR3 bases are TGTGCCAGCAGTGCACTAGCGGGAGGGAGGGATGAGCAGTTCTTC. This chain joins TRBV12-3 or TRBV12-4 and TRBJ2-1, with 13 bases fitting TRBD2. CDR3 length: 15 amino acids. V lost 5 bases to trimming and J lost 8 bases; unmatched junction nucleotides: 6.

Concerning this clonotype itself: Germline and junction disagree at one end, which may indicate a read error. The rearrangement uses TRBV6-1 and TRBJ2-7; D not certain. From germline, CDR1 is MNHNS and CDR2 SASEGT. This CDR3 is built from 12 residues. This CDR3 is CASSLYRYERYF. In DNA, the CDR3 is TGTGCCAGCAGCCTTTATCGCTACGAGCGGTACTTC.

The chain joins TRBV10-3 to TRBJ2-3; TRBD2 aligns across 12 bases. The CDR3 has 15 amino acids. V lost 4 bases and J lost 5; bases outside the gene matches: 4. Germline CDR1 and CDR2: ENHRY and SYGVKD. The CDR3 DNA follows: TGTGCCATCAGTGCGACTAGCGGGAGTCAAGATACGCAGTATTTT. Amino acid sequence: CAISATSGSQDTQYF.

J is TRBJ2-2 and V is TRBV7-9; no clear D. Trimming removed 4 bases from V and 7 bases from J, with 7 bases in between. The CDR3 extends over 12 amino acids. Germline V gene data show CDR1 as SEHNR and CDR2 as FQNEAQ (reference sequence). CDR3 in amino acids: CASSSKVGELFF. For the CDR3, the DNA is TGTGCCAGCAGCTCCAAGGTCGGGGAGCTGTTTTTT.

This clonotype has a count of ten or more. The chain has TRBV18 and TRBJ2-1; 8 bases align to TRBD2. V was clipped by 6 bases and J by 8 bases; unmatched bases: 12. This CDR3 contains 15 residues. Germline V CDR1 and CDR2: KGHSH, LQKENI. CDR3 nucleotides: TGTGCCAGCTCGCACCAACCCGGGACTAGGGATGAGCAGTTCTTC. Its translation is CASSHQPGTRDEQFF. Full variable domain (rest looked up from reference TRBV18 and TRBJ2-1): NAGVMQNPRHLVRRRGQEARLRCSPMKGHSHVYWYRQLPEEGLKFMVYLQKENIIDESGMPKERFSAEFPKEGPSILRIQQVVRGDSAAYFCASSHQPGTRDEQFFGPGTRLTVL.

This clonotype was recorded a few times. V is TRBV7-3 and J is TRBJ1-1; TRBD1 might be the D (5 bases). Germline V gives CDR1 SGHTA, CDR2 FQGTGA. The CDR3 extends over 13 amino acids. Trimming removed 2 bases at V and 6 bases at J, with 10 bases between. DNA for the CDR3: TGTGCCAGCAGCTTAGTCAGGGACTCTGAAGCTTTCTTT. Its translation: CASSLVRDSEAFF.

The V gene is TRBV30, the J gene TRBJ2-5; 15 bases fit TRBD2. Looked up from germline, CDR1 is GTSNPN and CDR2 is SVGIG (reference sequence). V was pared by 3 bases and J by 5 bases, with 10 bases of the junction left unmatched. CDR3 length: 17 residues. CDR3 DNA sequence: TGTGCCTGGAGCGTCGAGAGGACTAGCGGGAGGGGCGAGACCCAGTACTTC. It is translated as CAWSVERTSGRGETQYF.

At least ten counts were recorded for this clonotype. V usage is TRBV20-1 and J usage is TRBJ1-4; maybe TRBD1 (5 bases). Germline CDR1 reads DFQATT; CDR2 reads SNEGSKA (reference sequence). The length of the CDR3 is 13 residues. V shed 6 bases and J shed 10 bases, with 18 bases lying between them. CDR3 amino acids: CSAPTDSYGKLFF. The CDR3 coding sequence is TGCAGTGCGCCGACCGACAGTTACGGAAAACTGTTTTTT.

This clonotype was found many times. The chain combines TRBV6-2 or TRBV6-3 with TRBJ1-1; D is perhaps TRBD1 (6 bases). The V end was cut by 3 bases, the J end by 1 base, with 15 bases between. This CDR3 contains 16 residues. Germline-derived CDR1 and CDR2 are MNHEY and SVGEGT. This CDR3 reads CASSYIPGGPNTEAFF. CDR3 sequence (DNA): TGTGCCAGCAGTTATATTCCGGGGGGGCCGAACACTGAAGCTTTCTTT.

This clonotype was seen many times. V and J are TRBV28 and TRBJ2-4, with unresolved D. Trimming stripped 7 bases from V and 6 bases from J, with 10 bases between. The CDR3 totals 12 residues. The V gene's germline CDR1 is MDHEN and CDR2 SYDVKM. CDR3 coding DNA: TGTGCCAGCATGGATCAGCGAAACATTCAGTACTTC. Translation gives CASMDQRNIQYF.

This clonotype occurred many times. The chain employs TRBV12-3 or TRBV12-4 and TRBJ2-3; 7 nucleotides line up with TRBD2. The V and J ends lost 3 bases and 4 bases, in that order; junction bases with no gene match: 4. The CDR3 spans 14 residues. CDR3 sequence (DNA): TGTGCCAGCAGTTTGGGGGGGAGCGCAGATACGCAGTATTTT. Its translation is CASSLGGSADTQYF.

This clonotype was counted at least ten times. The chain carries TRBV24-1 and TRBJ1-2, with TRBD1 as a possible D gene (5 bases). The CDR3 covers 14 residues. V dropped 9 bases and J dropped 7 bases, with 20 bases sitting between them. Germline CDR1 KGHDR, CDR2 SFDVKD. The chain's CDR3 is CATGPGGPGSGYTF. CDR3 sequence (DNA): TGTGCCACCGGGCCTGGTGGCCCAGGGAGTGGCTACACCTTC.

In its sample, this clonotype was seen many times. V and J are TRBV12-3 or TRBV12-4 and TRBJ1-1, with D possibly TRBD1 on 6 matching bases. V was shortened by 6 bases and J by 3 bases, with 20 bases between the two germline ends. CDR3 length: 16 residues. The CDR3 reads CASSPGGRNRDTEAFF. The CDR3 nucleotides read TGTGCCAGCAGCCCGGGGGGGCGTAACAGGGACACTGAAGCTTTCTTT.

In this sample, this clonotype turned up many times. V usage is TRBV2 and J usage is TRBJ2-7, with D possibly matching TRBD2 (6 bases). Trimming took 5 bases from V and 2 from J, leaving 10 bases between them. The CDR3 runs 13 residues. The germline gives CDR1 SNHLY, CDR2 FYNNEI. CDR3 sequence: CASSRDFPYEQYF. In DNA form, the CDR3 reads TGTGCCAGCAGTCGGGACTTCCCCTACGAGCAGTACTTC.

The chain is built from TRBV28 and TRBJ2-7, with 8 positions matching TRBD1. With 3 bases clipped from V and 6 bases from J, the junction kept 4 bases outside the gene matches. CDR1 and CDR2 (germline): MDHEN, SYDVKM. The CDR3 sequence is 13 residues long. The DNA for the CDR3 is TGTGCCAGCAGTTTCCAGGGGGCGGGCGAGCAGTACTTC. This codes for CASSFQGAGEQYF.

The genes are TRBV5-1 and TRBJ2-4, with unresolved D. This CDR3 is built from 15 residues. Trimming stripped 4 bases from V and 5 bases from J, with 16 bases between. Germline assignment: CDR1 SGHRS and CDR2 YFSETQ. CDR3 nucleotide sequence: TGCGCCAGCAGCCCGCGGTGGGCGGATCAAAACATTCAGTACTTC. Protein sequence: CASSPRWADQNIQYF.

This clonotype was recorded a few times. This rearrangement joins TRBV6-1 to TRBJ2-7; D is possibly TRBD1 (5 bases). The CDR3 sequence is 14 residues long. Germline values: CDR1 MNHNS, CDR2 SASEGT. Trimming removed 5 bases at V and 2 bases at J, with 13 bases between. The CDR3 is CASSQYRWAYEQYF. The CDR3 nucleotides are TGTGCCAGCAGTCAGTACAGGTGGGCCTACGAGCAGTACTTC.

This clonotype was recorded at least ten times. This chain uses TRBV7-9 with TRBJ2-7; D possibly uses TRBD1 or TRBD2 (5 bases each). The CDR3 is 13 amino acids. Trimming left V 0 bases short and J 5 bases short, with 8 bases between. Germline CDR1 is SEHNR and CDR2 is FQNEAQ (reference sequence). CDR3 region: CASSLARDHEQYF. As DNA, the CDR3 is TGTGCCAGCAGCTTAGCCAGGGACCACGAGCAGTACTTC.

This clonotype was recorded many times. The rearrangement joins TRBV7-2 to TRBJ2-7; maybe TRBD1 (6 bases). CDR3 size: 14 residues. Trimming took 1 base from V and 7 from J, leaving 14 bases between them. CDR1 and CDR2 (germline): SGHTA, FQGNSA. CDR3 protein: CASSLERGNWEQYF. As DNA, the CDR3 is TGTGCCAGCAGCTTAGAGAGGGGGAATTGGGAGCAGTACTTC.

This clonotype appeared a few times. The chain employs TRBV9 and TRBJ1-2, with D unresolved. The CDR3 runs to 11 residues. Germline V gene sequence: CDR1 SGDLS, CDR2 YYNGEE. V was pared by 2 bases and J by 5 bases, with 4 bases between. The CDR3 loop reads CASSVGYGYTF. The CDR3, as DNA: TGTGCCAGCAGCGTCGGGTATGGCTACACCTTC. The entire variable domain, with the rest obtained from reference TRBV9 and TRBJ1-2, is as follows: DSGVTQTPKHLITATGQRVTLRCSPRSGDLSVYWYQQSLDQGLQFLIQYYNGEERAKGNILERFSAQQFPDLHSELNLSSLELGDSALYFCASSVGYGYTFGSGTRLTVV.

The V gene is TRBV5-1, the J gene TRBJ2-5; 7 bases fit TRBD2. In germline, CDR1 is SGHRS, CDR2 YFSETQ. CDR3 length: 14 amino acids. The J segment lost 1 base and the V segment lost 4 bases, leaving 4 bases of the junction unmatched. The CDR3 nucleotides are TGCGCCAGCAGCATGGCGGGAGCCCAAGAGACCCAGTACTTC. Protein: CASSMAGAQETQYF.

The rearrangement links TRBV19 to TRBJ2-1, with D possibly being TRBD1 (6 bases). Germline V gene sequence: CDR1 LNHDA, CDR2 SQIVND (reference sequence). The CDR3 is 13 amino acids. Trimming pared 4 bases from V and 7 bases from J, leaving 11 bases between. The CDR3: CASSRTGTNEQFF. Written as DNA, the CDR3 is TGTGCCAGTAGTAGAACAGGGACAAATGAGCAGTTCTTC. Looking up the rest from reference TRBV19 and TRBJ2-1 gives the full variable domain: DGGITQSPKYLFRKEGQNVTLSCEQNLNHDAMYWYRQDPGQGLRLIYYSQIVNDFQKGDIAEGYSVSREKKESFPLTVTSAQKNPTAFYLCASSRTGTNEQFFGPGTRLTVL.

The rearrangement joins TRBV18 to TRBJ1-3, with unresolved D. Germline V gene data show CDR1 as KGHSH and CDR2 as LQKENI. The CDR3 contains 15 residues. Trimming took off 1 base at V and 0 bases at J, with 7 bases between the two ends. CDR3 residues: CASSPLQSSGNTIYF. The CDR3 nucleotides read TGTGCCAGCTCACCACTGCAAAGCTCTGGAAACACCATATATTTT.

This clonotype came up a few times. The chain is built from TRBV7-9 and TRBJ1-2, with D hard to call. Germline lookup yields CDR1 SEHNR and CDR2 FQNEAQ (reference sequence). V dropped 5 bases and J dropped 1 base, with 14 bases sitting between them. The CDR3 is 15 residues long. This chain's CDR3 is CASSPRGSDNYGYTF. CDR3 sequence (DNA): TGTGCCAGCAGCCCCCGAGGCAGCGATAACTATGGCTACACCTTC.

This clonotype was counted at least ten times. The rearrangement uses TRBV6-1 and TRBJ1-1, with TRBD1 as a possible D gene (6 bases). V shed 0 bases and J shed 1 base, with 15 bases lying between them. The germline V gene encodes CDR1 MNHNS and CDR2 SASEGT. The CDR3 loop spans 17 amino acids. The CDR3 sequence: CASSEALTGGGNTEAFF. The CDR3 nucleotides read TGTGCCAGCAGTGAAGCGCTAACAGGAGGGGGGAACACTGAAGCTTTCTTT.

In this sample, this clonotype turned up many times. The chain has TRBV6-2 or TRBV6-3 and TRBJ2-1; 10 bases line up with TRBD1. The CDR3 covers 15 residues. Looked up from germline, CDR1 is MNHEY and CDR2 is SVGEGT. J was trimmed by 6 bases and V by 7 bases; bases with no gene match: 9. This CDR3 is CASTRDRGRLNEQFF. In DNA form, the CDR3 reads TGTGCCAGCACCAGGGACAGGGGAAGGCTCAATGAGCAGTTCTTC.

This clonotype was seen at least ten times. DNA for the CDR3: TGTGCCAGCAGCTTAACCCCCCAGGGGACAGGGTTGACCGAGCAGTACTTC. As protein: CASSLTPQGTGLTEQYF. The chain employs TRBV7-9 and TRBJ2-7; 9 bases agree with TRBD1. CDR1 is SEHNR and CDR2 is FQNEAQ in the germline V gene (reference sequence). The J segment lost 6 bases and the V segment lost 2 bases, leaving 14 bases of the junction unmatched. The CDR3 runs to 17 residues.

This clonotype was counted between two and nine times. The chain employs TRBV27 and TRBJ2-1; D may correspond to TRBD1 or TRBD2 (5 bases each). Trimming cost V 0 bases and J 13 bases, with 13 bases left between them. The CDR3 has 13 residues. Germline CDR1 MNHEY, CDR2 SMNVEV (reference sequence). DNA for the CDR3: TGTGCCAGCAGTTTATCGCCTCGGGACGCCCAGTTCTTC. Protein sequence: CASSLSPRDAQFF.